A single sample gave rise to the 31 T cell receptor beta chains below, sequenced in a study of blood T cell repertoires in COVID-19. The table came from immunoSEQ multiplex PCR; TCRdb's copy has only in-frame clones and leaves some out. In the table there are more than 250,000 clones, approximately 92% of which are singletons. Sample: PBMCs or T cells enriched from blood (not recorded which). These receptors were taken from a woman younger than 45 who had recovered from COVID-19.

This chain connects TRBV9 to TRBJ2-1; TRBD2 matches at 14 bases. Losses at the gene ends were 5 bases for V and 8 bases for J; bases not matched to a gene: 0. Germline assignment: CDR1 SGDLS and CDR2 YYNGEE. The CDR3 consists of 13 residues. CDR3 sequence (DNA): TGTGCCAGCAGGGGACTAGCGGGAGATGAGCAGTTCTTC. Its translation is CASRGLAGDEQFF. Together with reference TRBV9 and TRBJ2-1, the CDR3 gives the full variable domain: DSGVTQTPKHLITATGQRVTLRCSPRSGDLSVYWYQQSLDQGLQFLIQYYNGEERAKGNILERFSAQQFPDLHSELNLSSLELGDSALYFCASRGLAGDEQFFGPGTRLTVL.

This rearrangement joins TRBV12-3 or TRBV12-4 to TRBJ2-1; no definite D call. The CDR3 is made up of 11 amino acids. Trimming removed 3 bases from V and 6 bases from J, with 3 bases in between. Here the CDR3 reads CASSFLNEQFF. The DNA for the CDR3 is TGTGCCAGCAGTTTCCTCAATGAGCAGTTCTTC.

The chain recombines TRBV5-1 with TRBJ2-5; the match to TRBD2 covers 12 bases. The CDR3 totals 14 residues. Trimming at V came to 2 bases and at J to 5 bases, leaving 1 base not matched to a gene. Per the germline V gene, CDR1 is SGHRS and CDR2 is YFSETQ. The CDR3 loop is CASSLGTSGETQYF. In nucleotides, the CDR3 is TGCGCCAGCAGCTTAGGGACTAGCGGGGAGACCCAGTACTTC.

The chain couples TRBV9 to TRBJ2-2, with a tentative D call TRBD1 (6 bases). This CDR3 spans 15 amino acids. The V and J ends lost 0 bases and 3 bases respectively, with 9 bases between them. Germline assignment: CDR1 SGDLS and CDR2 YYNGEE. The CDR3 coding sequence is TGTGCCAGCAGCGTAGTGGGGGCGGACACCGGGGAGCTGTTTTTT. Its protein product is CASSVVGADTGELFF. The entire variable domain, with the rest obtained from reference TRBV9 and TRBJ2-2, is as follows: DSGVTQTPKHLITATGQRVTLRCSPRSGDLSVYWYQQSLDQGLQFLIQYYNGEERAKGNILERFSAQQFPDLHSELNLSSLELGDSALYFCASSVVGADTGELFFGEGSRLTVL.

The chain joins TRBV5-1 to TRBJ2-1; D gene uncertain. Germline V lookup: CDR1 SGHRS, CDR2 YFSETQ. This CDR3 comprises 13 residues. V was pared by 0 bases and J by 10 bases, with 11 bases between. CDR3: CASSLGRLEEQFF. DNA of the CDR3: TGCGCCAGCAGCTTGGGGCGGTTAGAAGAGCAGTTCTTC.

To note about this clone: In the same sample, other DNA sequences code for this CDR3. This sequence joins TRBV3-1 (or the pseudogene TRBV3-2) and TRBJ1-4; the D gene is possibly TRBD1 (5 bases). CDR1 LGHDT and CDR2 YNNKEL come from the germline V gene (reference sequence). V was trimmed by 0 bases and J by 8 bases, leaving 10 bases between them. There are 14 residues in the CDR3. CDR3 in amino acids: CASSQEGAGEKLFF. The CDR3, as DNA: TGTGCCAGCAGCCAAGAAGGGGCTGGGGAAAAACTGTTTTTT.

The rearrangement uses TRBV6-5 and TRBJ1-2; possibly TRBD1 for D (6 bases). The CDR3 is 13 residues long. Germline CDR1 is MNHEY and CDR2 is SVGAGI. V was pared by 5 bases and J by 7 bases, with 14 bases between. CDR3 bases: TGTGCCAGCAGTCCCTTGACAGGAACTGGCTACACCTTC. This sequence encodes CASSPLTGTGYTF.

In its sample, this clone was seen once. This chain connects TRBV4-3 to TRBJ2-5; a possible D gene is TRBD2 (7 bases). The germline CDR1 and CDR2 sequences are LGHNA and YSLEER. The CDR3 is 14 residues long. V lost 4 bases, J lost 7 bases, and 16 bases lay in between. The CDR3, as DNA: TGCGCCAGCAGCCCTGAAGGGGGGGCCGGGACCCAGTACTTC. Protein: CASSPEGGAGTQYF.

This clone has a handful of counts. The chain joins TRBV5-4 to TRBJ1-5; TRBD1 matches at 7 bases. This CDR3 is 16 amino acids long. The germline gives CDR1 SGHNT, CDR2 YYREEE (reference sequence). With 2 bases clipped from V and 3 bases from J, the junction kept 8 bases outside the gene matches. The CDR3 loop is CASSFRDRYNNQPQHF. The CDR3 DNA is TGTGCCAGCAGCTTCCGGGACAGATATAACAATCAGCCCCAGCATTTT.

CDR3 loop: CASSIDLTGPGYGYTF. The CDR3 DNA reads as TGTGCCAGTAGTATAGATCTCACAGGACCTGGCTATGGCTACACCTTC. The chain employs TRBV19 and TRBJ1-2; maybe TRBD1 (5 bases). This CDR3 region has 16 residues. Germline loops: CDR1 LNHDA, CDR2 SQIVND (reference sequence). V lost 0 bases and J 4 bases, leaving 15 bases between the germline ends.

The J gene is TRBJ1-4, the V gene TRBV2, with D hard to call. Germline lookup yields CDR1 SNHLY and CDR2 FYNNEI. CDR3 size: 12 residues. The V end lost 10 bases, the J end lost 0 bases, and 6 bases lay between the germline ends. CDR3 in amino acids: CANGATNEKLFF. DNA for the CDR3: TGTGCCAACGGGGCAACTAATGAAAAACTGTTTTTT.

The gene calls are TRBV10-3 and TRBJ2-2; 8 bases line up with TRBD1. Germline CDR1 ENHRY, CDR2 SYGVKD. The CDR3 is made up of 15 amino acids. The V gene end was trimmed by 7 bases and the J gene end by 1 base; junction bases not matched to a gene: 5. CDR3 amino acids: CAIKKGQENTGELFF. As DNA, the CDR3 is TGTGCCATCAAGAAGGGACAGGAGAACACCGGGGAGCTGTTTTTT.

This sequence joins TRBV2 and TRBJ2-7, with TRBD2 matching over 8 bases. This CDR3 region has 14 residues. With 8 bases clipped from V and 6 bases from J, the junction kept 12 bases outside the gene matches. Germline CDR1 and CDR2: SNHLY and FYNNEI. This CDR3 is CASQTGTSVPEQYF. The DNA for the CDR3 is TGTGCCAGCCAAACCGGGACTAGTGTTCCCGAGCAGTACTTC.

J is TRBJ2-1 and V is TRBV19; D remains ambiguous. Trimming cost V 6 bases and J 9 bases, with 9 bases left between them. The germline gives CDR1 LNHDA, CDR2 SQIVND (reference sequence). The CDR3 consists of 11 residues. The CDR3 loop is CASSQVGEQFF. CDR3 sequence (DNA): TGTGCCAGTAGCCAAGTCGGTGAGCAGTTCTTC.

The chain recombines TRBV10-2 with TRBJ2-5, with a weak D call TRBD1 (6 bases). The V gene's germline CDR1 is WSHSY and CDR2 SAAADI. This CDR3 spans 13 amino acids. The V end lost 8 bases, the J end lost 5 bases, and 15 bases lay between the germline ends. Written as DNA, the CDR3 is TGCGCCAGCTCTACAGGGATGCTGGAGACCCAGTACTTC. Translating gives CASSTGMLETQYF.

This clone was recorded only once. The chain joins TRBV28 to TRBJ2-2; the match to TRBD1 covers 7 bases. The CDR3 is made up of 13 amino acids. CDR1 and CDR2 from the germline V gene are MDHEN and SYDVKM. Trimming cost V 11 bases and J 2 bases; bases outside gene matches: 5. For the CDR3, the DNA is TGTGCCCTCCGGACAGGAAACACCGGGGAGCTGTTTTTT. The encoded protein is CALRTGNTGELFF.

V and J are TRBV20-1 and TRBJ2-1, with 8 bases aligning to TRBD2. The V segment lost 3 bases and the J segment 9 bases; nucleotides outside the gene matches: 13. The germline V gene has CDR1 DFQATT and CDR2 SNEGSKA (reference sequence). CDR3 length equals 15 residues. The CDR3 loop reads CSASRFVLAGTEQFF. Written as DNA, the CDR3 is TGCAGTGCTAGTCGCTTTGTTCTAGCGGGTACTGAGCAGTTCTTC.

The chain recombines TRBV5-3 with TRBJ2-3, with TRBD2 matching over 8 bases. TRBV5-3 is filed as an ORF, its function uncertain. The CDR3 covers 21 residues. V was pared by 2 bases and J by 2 bases, with 22 bases of the junction left unmatched. DNA for the CDR3: TGTGCCAGAAGCTTCCGACCGATAGCGGGGCGATACTCTCGTCCCACAGATACGCAGTATTTT. This translates into CARSFRPIAGRYSRPTDTQYF.

This clone has more than one count but fewer than ten. Within the sample, other DNA sequences also encode this same CDR3. This chain joins TRBV12-3 or TRBV12-4 and TRBJ2-2; TRBD2 might be the D (6 bases). Trimming removed 6 bases at V and 1 base at J, with 6 bases between. CDR3 length: 13 residues. CDR3 protein: CASRGGNTGELFF. DNA for the CDR3: TGTGCCAGCAGGGGAGGGAACACCGGGGAGCTGTTTTTT.

The V call is TRBV5-1, the J call TRBJ1-2; 11 bases match TRBD1. The CDR3 has 13 residues. V lost 7 bases and J lost 8; bases outside the gene matches: 7. From germline, CDR1 is SGHRS and CDR2 YFSETQ. The CDR3 reads CASSGQGAEGYTF. The CDR3 DNA reads as TGCGCCAGCTCCGGACAGGGGGCTGAAGGCTACACCTTC.

The chain is built from TRBV29-1 and TRBJ2-1; TRBD1 agrees at 8 bases. Looked up from germline, CDR1 is SQVTM and CDR2 is ANQGSEA. CDR3 length: 16 amino acids. Losses at the gene ends were 6 bases for V and 10 bases for J; bases not matched to a gene: 20. This chain's CDR3 is CSVAPARSGTGNEQFF. The CDR3 DNA reads TGCAGCGTGGCGCCGGCCAGATCCGGGACAGGCAACGAGCAGTTCTTC.

The rearrangement joins TRBV19 to TRBJ1-2; 8 bases are shared with TRBD1. The CDR3 has 14 amino acids. CDR1 is LNHDA and CDR2 is SQIVND in the germline V gene (reference sequence). With V trimmed by 5 bases and J by 6 bases, 8 bases remained unmatched. In DNA, the CDR3 is TGTGCCAGTAGTCCTCGACAGGGGCCTAATGGCTACACCTTC. This codes for CASSPRQGPNGYTF.

This chain uses TRBV14 with TRBJ2-3; TRBD2 agrees at 7 bases. Germline assignment: CDR1 SGHDN and CDR2 FVKESK. V dropped 4 bases and J dropped 1; count of bases not matched to a gene: 8. The CDR3 spans 16 residues. CDR3 sequence reads: CASSPTSAWRTDTQYF. The CDR3 coding sequence is TGTGCCAGCAGCCCCACTAGCGCTTGGCGCACAGATACGCAGTATTTT.

The chain couples TRBV12-3 or TRBV12-4 to TRBJ2-2; no clear D gene. Between the trimmed V and J ends, which lost 7 bases and 4 bases, there was a span of 10 bases. This CDR3 comprises 13 residues. CDR3 residues: CASNQPGTGELFF. The CDR3 nucleotides read TGTGCCAGCAACCAACCAGGCACCGGGGAGCTGTTTTTT.

The gene calls are TRBV5-1 and TRBJ1-3; no clear D. The germline V gene has CDR1 SGHRS and CDR2 YFSETQ. The CDR3 extends over 13 amino acids. Trimming shortened V by 0 bases and J by 2 bases, and 3 bases separated the two germline ends. The CDR3 spells CASSLGAGNTIYF. CDR3 in DNA: TGCGCCAGCAGCTTGGGAGCTGGAAACACCATATATTTT.

The chain has TRBV7-3 and TRBJ1-1; D possibly corresponds to TRBD1 (5 bases). Trimming stripped 5 bases from V and 5 bases from J, with 12 bases between. CDR3 length: 13 residues. Germline CDR1 and CDR2: SGHTA and FQGTGA. In nucleotides, the CDR3 is TGTGCCAGCAGCCCCGCAGGGCGGACTGAAGCTTTCTTT. It specifies CASSPAGRTEAFF. Variable domain in full (rest from reference TRBV7-3 and TRBJ1-1): GAGVSQTPSNKVTEKGKYVELRCDPISGHTALYWYRQSLGQGPEFLIYFQGTGAADDSGLPNDRFFAVRPEGSVSTLKIQRTERGDSAVYLCASSPAGRTEAFFGQGTRLTVV.

The chain combines TRBV7-9 with TRBJ2-1; D perhaps matches TRBD1 (5 bases). The CDR3 spans 15 residues. Germline assignment: CDR1 SEHNR and CDR2 FQNEAQ (reference sequence). V lost 2 bases and J 5 bases, leaving 13 bases between the germline ends. The CDR3 here is CASSLHLVRDNEQFF. In nucleotides, the CDR3 is TGTGCCAGCAGCTTACATTTGGTCAGGGACAATGAGCAGTTCTTC.

The genes are TRBV3-1 (or the pseudogene TRBV3-2) and TRBJ1-1; possibly TRBD1 for D (6 bases). The V gene's germline CDR1 is LGHDT and CDR2 YNNKEL (reference sequence). This CDR3 has 15 amino acids. V dropped 3 bases and J dropped 3 bases, with 14 bases sitting between them. The CDR3 loop reads CASSHSQGIDTEAFF. For the CDR3, the DNA is TGTGCCAGCAGCCACTCACAGGGAATTGACACTGAAGCTTTCTTT.

V gene TRBV5-4 combines with J gene TRBJ2-2, with 13 bases matching TRBD2. The CDR3 consists of 17 residues. Trimming removed 4 bases from V and 3 bases from J; junction bases left unmatched: 6. Per the germline V gene, CDR1 is SGHNT and CDR2 is YYREEE (reference sequence). CDR3 residues: CASSPPGLAGHTGELFF. In nucleotides, the CDR3 is TGTGCCAGCAGCCCCCCGGGACTAGCGGGACACACCGGGGAGCTGTTTTTT.

CDR3 DNA sequence: TGTGCCAGCAGTTACTCGGGGGGGCCGAGCACTGAAGCTTTCTTT. It translates to CASSYSGGPSTEAFF. The V call is TRBV6-5, the J call TRBJ1-1; D might be TRBD1 (6 bases). V lost 0 bases, J lost 4 bases, and 12 bases lay in between. There are 15 residues in the CDR3. Looked up from germline, CDR1 is MNHEY and CDR2 is SVGAGI.

The chain recombines TRBV5-1 with TRBJ2-5; the match to TRBD1 covers 8 bases. Germline V gene data show CDR1 as SGHRS and CDR2 as YFSETQ. The CDR3 loop spans 17 amino acids. V gave up 0 bases and J gave up 2 bases; unmatched junction bases: 9. In DNA form, the CDR3 reads TGCGCCAGCAGCTTGGCTACCTTGGGGGACAGGCAAGAGACCCAGTACTTC. Protein sequence: CASSLATLGDRQETQYF.